Listed here are 18 T cell receptor beta chains from one sample, sequenced in a study of response to subunit inactivated influenza vaccine. MiXCR, run by TCRdb on the RT-PCR reads, gives a single entry per CDR3 protein. Seen here are some 550,000 distinct CDR3 sequences, approximately 22% observed once, and the top ten hold 2.5% to 3.5%. These same data were also listed under a study on T cells expressing NK-cell markers. That work states: For TCR beta, cDNA was produced by 5'RACE template switching with UMIs.

Sequencing was performed on CD4+ T cells sorted from PBMCs, taken 11 to 12 days after vaccination. The receptors shown here come from a man between 45 and 60 years old who received an inactivated influenza vaccine.

The V call is TRBV20-1, the J call TRBJ2-1, with 9 bases identical to TRBD2. The length of the CDR3 is 15 residues. J gave up 8 bases and V 3 bases, and 11 bases lay outside the gene matches. CDR1 DFQATT and CDR2 SNEGSKA come from the germline V gene (reference sequence). The CDR3 DNA is TGCAGTGCTAGGACCTTTCCAGCGGGAGGCCATGAGCAGTTCTTC. This sequence encodes CSARTFPAGGHEQFF.

The V call is TRBV11-2, the J call TRBJ1-1; D gene uncertain. Trimming removed 1 base from V and 4 bases from J, with 10 bases in between. CDR1 is SGHAT and CDR2 is FQNNGV in the germline V gene. The CDR3 contains 14 residues. This CDR3 is CASSLGGISTEAFF. The CDR3 DNA sequence: TGTGCCAGCAGCTTAGGCGGGATTAGCACTGAAGCTTTCTTT.

This clonotype was observed a handful of times. This chain joins TRBV11-2 and TRBJ2-1, with 14 positions matching TRBD2. V was pared by 2 bases and J by 9 bases, with 15 bases of the junction left unmatched. The CDR3 spans 19 residues. Germline values: CDR1 SGHAT, CDR2 FQNNGV. As DNA, the CDR3 is TGTGCCAGCAGCTTACGGGGACTAGCGGGAGCCAACCGGGGTCCTGAGCAGTTCTTC. Its protein product is CASSLRGLAGANRGPEQFF.

The chain links TRBV29-1 to TRBJ1-1; tentative D call: TRBD1 (6 bases). The CDR3 totals 13 residues. With 7 bases removed from V and 0 bases from J, the gap between germline ends came to 12 bases. CDR1 and CDR2 (germline): SQVTM, ANQGSEA. CDR3 loop: CSGRDTLNTEAFF. The CDR3 nucleotides are TGCAGCGGAAGGGACACTCTGAACACTGAAGCTTTCTTT.

This clonotype was seen a handful of times. The V call is TRBV2, the J call TRBJ2-2; 9 bases are shared with TRBD1. The CDR3 totals 13 residues. Germline loops: CDR1 SNHLY, CDR2 FYNNEI. J gave up 13 bases and V 3 bases, and 6 bases lay outside the gene matches. CDR3 loop: CASSDGTGSLLFF. As DNA, the CDR3 is TGTGCCAGCAGTGACGGGACAGGGAGTCTGCTGTTTTTT.

The chain uses TRBV5-1 and TRBJ2-7; D unclear. CDR3 size: 14 residues. CDR1 is SGHRS, CDR2 YFSETQ, per germline. Trimming took off 2 bases at V and 6 bases at J, with 15 bases between the two ends. CDR3 sequence: CASSFGPGRSEQYF. The CDR3, as DNA: TGCGCCAGCAGCTTTGGACCCGGCCGCAGCGAGCAGTACTTC.

The J gene is TRBJ2-4, the V gene TRBV3-1; maybe TRBD1 (6 bases). Looked up from germline, CDR1 is LGHDT and CDR2 is YNNKEL (reference sequence). Deletions cut 1 base from V and 4 bases from J, with 8 bases between. This CDR3 region has 14 residues. CDR3 nucleotide sequence: TGTGCCAGCAGCCAAGTGGGGGCTAAAAACATTCAGTACTTC. Translation: CASSQVGAKNIQYF.

The chain couples TRBV6-2 or TRBV6-3 to TRBJ2-1, with 7 bases fitting TRBD1. Germline values: CDR1 MNHEY, CDR2 SVGEGT. The CDR3 covers 14 residues. With 6 bases clipped from V and 5 bases from J, the junction kept 7 bases outside the gene matches. As DNA, the CDR3 is TGTGCCAGCAGGCAGACAGGGTGGGACAATGAGCAGTTCTTC. Amino acids: CASRQTGWDNEQFF.

This clonotype has more than one count but fewer than ten. The chain couples TRBV29-1 to TRBJ1-1; D gene uncertain. CDR3 length: 11 residues. CDR1 is SQVTM, CDR2 ANQGSEA, per germline. V shed 7 bases and J shed 5 bases, with 11 bases lying between them. CDR3 bases: TGCAGCGCAGTTGGGGAAACTGAAGCTTTCTTT. It codes for CSAVGETEAFF.

This chain links TRBV4-3 with TRBJ2-2; the match to TRBD1 covers 9 bases. Germline values: CDR1 LGHNA, CDR2 YSLEER. The CDR3 is 17 residues long. The trim removed 0 bases at V and 1 base at J, leaving 3 bases unmatched. CDR3 amino acids: CASSQDLDRGNTGELFF. The CDR3 bases are TGCGCCAGCAGCCAAGATTTGGACAGGGGGAACACCGGGGAGCTGTTTTTT.

This clonotype was observed a few times. The chain joins TRBV6-2 or TRBV6-3 to TRBJ1-1; D gene ambiguous. The germline gives CDR1 MNHEY, CDR2 SVGEGT. V was shortened by 5 bases and J by 7 bases, with 8 bases between the two germline ends. The length of the CDR3 is 11 residues. The CDR3: CASSNTFEAFF. CDR3 bases: TGTGCCAGCAGTAACACGTTTGAAGCTTTCTTT.

The chain is built from TRBV12-3 or TRBV12-4 and TRBJ1-1, with a tentative D call TRBD1 (5 bases). The CDR3 is 13 amino acids. The V end was cut by 2 bases, the J end by 8 bases, with 12 bases between. The CDR3 loop reads CASSLTQWGEAFF. The CDR3 DNA sequence: TGTGCCAGCAGTTTAACTCAGTGGGGCGAAGCTTTCTTT.

This clonotype was seen only a few times. This chain joins TRBV12-3 or TRBV12-4 and TRBJ1-2, with D unresolved. Between the trimmed V and J ends, which lost 4 bases and 5 bases, there was a span of 11 bases. The CDR3 has 13 amino acids. The CDR3 nucleotides read TGTGCCAGCAGTTCCGGTCGAGGGTATGGCTACACCTTC. Its protein product is CASSSGRGYGYTF.

This clonotype was seen a handful of times. DNA for the CDR3: TGTGCCAGCAGCCCCAATGCTGGACACTCATCCCACGAGCAGTACTTC. This gives the protein CASSPNAGHSSHEQYF. V usage is TRBV11-2 and J usage is TRBJ2-7, with D perhaps TRBD1 (5 bases). Germline CDR1 reads SGHAT; CDR2 reads FQNNGV. The CDR3 extends over 16 amino acids. Trimming shortened V by 5 bases and J by 5 bases, and 22 bases separated the two germline ends.

This chain links TRBV28 with TRBJ2-7, with D uncertain. The germline gives CDR1 MDHEN, CDR2 SYDVKM. Trimming removed 7 bases at V and 0 bases at J, with 13 bases between. This CDR3 has 14 amino acids. CDR3 nucleotide sequence: TGTGCCAGCAATGAACAGTCAAGCTCCTACGAGCAGTACTTC. Its translation: CASNEQSSSYEQYF.

The chain recombines TRBV20-1 with TRBJ2-7, with TRBD1 matching 7 bases. The V gene end was trimmed by 2 bases and the J gene end by 0 bases; junction bases not matched to a gene: 7. Per germline, CDR1 DFQATT and CDR2 SNEGSKA (reference sequence). The CDR3 has 15 residues. The chain's CDR3 is CSARPRQGLSYEQYF. The CDR3 DNA reads TGCAGTGCTAGACCCCGACAGGGCCTCTCCTACGAGCAGTACTTC.

This clonotype was detected a few times. This sequence joins TRBV5-1 and TRBJ2-6, with 8 bases that match TRBD1. CDR3 length: 17 residues. V shed 4 bases and J 4 bases; nucleotides not matched to a gene: 10. Germline V gives CDR1 SGHRS, CDR2 YFSETQ. The CDR3 DNA reads as TGCGCCAGCAGCCCCACGACAGGGGCGGAAGGGGCCAACGTCCTGACTTTC. It yields the protein CASSPTTGAEGANVLTF. The variable domain in full, with the rest retrieved from reference TRBV5-1 and TRBJ2-6, is KAGVTQTPRYLIKTRGQQVTLSCSPISGHRSVSWYQQTPGQGLQFLFEYFSETQRNKGNFPGRFSGRQFSNSRSEMNVSTLELGDSALYLCASSPTTGAEGANVLTFGAGSRLTVL.

V is TRBV5-1 and J is TRBJ2-7; a weak D match, TRBD1 (5 bases). Germline CDR1 reads SGHRS; CDR2 reads YFSETQ. V gave up 2 bases and J gave up 3 bases, with 15 bases separating them. CDR3 length: 15 amino acids. DNA of the CDR3: TGCGCCAGCAGCTTAGGGGTAGCAGGCATCTACGAGCAGTACTTC. This translates into CASSLGVAGIYEQYF.